Following are 16 T cell receptor beta chains from one sample sequenced in a study of cytotoxic CD8 clonotypes in ibrutinib-treated CLL. Clones were read by immunoSEQ multiplex PCR, and TCRdb kept only the in-frame ones, dropping some. Of 150,000 to 200,000 clones listed, approximately 68% are singletons. Sequenced here: PBMCs, sampled after 24 months of ibrutinib treatment. All receptors derive from a human donor with chronic lymphocytic leukemia.

CDR3 bases: TGTGCCAGCAGCGACCCGACAGAAAACAATGAGCAGTTCTTC. It translates to CASSDPTENNEQFF. This chain links TRBV9 with TRBJ2-1; D might be TRBD1 (5 bases). The CDR3 runs 14 residues. Germline V gene lookup returns CDR1 SGDLS and CDR2 YYNGEE. Trimming stripped 3 bases from V and 5 bases from J, with 12 bases between.

This chain connects TRBV4-2 to TRBJ2-3; possible D gene TRBD1, 5 bases. The CDR3 runs to 14 residues. The germline gives CDR1 LGHNA, CDR2 YNFKEQ. V was cut by 4 bases and J by 10 bases, with 18 bases left in between. CDR3 protein: CASSPLTDSEAQYF. The DNA for the CDR3 is TGTGCCAGCAGCCCTCTAACTGACAGCGAGGCGCAGTATTTT.

The rearrangement uses TRBV30 and TRBJ2-1; D is perhaps TRBD2 (8 bases). V was trimmed by 4 bases and J by 8 bases, leaving 24 bases between them. CDR1 and CDR2 (germline): GTSNPN, SVGIG (reference sequence). The CDR3 runs to 16 residues. The CDR3 DNA sequence: TGTGCCTGGACCGGGAGGGGGCAGACTGTATTTGATGAGCAGTTCTTC. Protein: CAWTGRGQTVFDEQFF.

J is TRBJ1-3 and V is TRBV6-6, with D unresolved. Between the trimmed V and J ends, which lost 2 bases and 0 bases, there was a span of 8 bases. The germline CDR1 and CDR2 sequences are MNHNY and SVGAGI (reference sequence). CDR3 length equals 15 residues. The CDR3 DNA follows: TGTGCCAGCAGTTACGTCCTGAGCTCTGGAAACACCATATATTTT. This sequence encodes CASSYVLSSGNTIYF.

This clone has just a few counts. This chain links TRBV14 with TRBJ1-1; unclear D gene. This CDR3 has 14 amino acids. V was shortened by 4 bases and J by 4 bases, with 13 bases between the two germline ends. Germline CDR1 and CDR2: SGHDN and FVKESK. The CDR3 reads CASSPLKVRTEAFF. In DNA form, the CDR3 reads TGTGCCAGCAGCCCGCTTAAGGTACGCACTGAAGCTTTCTTT.

The chain carries TRBV5-1 and TRBJ2-1; D is undetermined. Between the trimmed V and J ends, which lost 0 bases and 2 bases, there was a span of 15 bases. The CDR3 is 17 amino acids. Germline loops: CDR1 SGHRS, CDR2 YFSETQ. This CDR3 is CASSLEGWRTTYNEQFF. CDR3 in DNA: TGCGCCAGCAGCTTGGAGGGTTGGCGGACGACCTACAATGAGCAGTTCTTC.

This clone appeared a single time. V and J are TRBV19 and TRBJ2-3; 10 nucleotides line up with TRBD2. CDR1 is LNHDA, CDR2 SQIVND, per germline (reference sequence). This CDR3 contains 16 residues. V shed 6 bases and J 4 bases; nucleotides not matched to a gene: 10. For the CDR3, the DNA is TGTGCCAGTAGACCTGAGAGCGGGAGGGCCCCAGATACGCAGTATTTT. Translating gives CASRPESGRAPDTQYF.

The chain carries TRBV6-4 and TRBJ2-1; 10 bases line up with TRBD2. Per germline, CDR1 MRHNA and CDR2 SNTAGT. The CDR3 totals 15 residues. With 6 bases clipped from V and 6 bases from J, the junction kept 8 bases outside the gene matches. The CDR3 region has the DNA TGTGCCAGCAGCCAAGAACTAGCGGGACCCAATGAGCAGTTCTTC. Residues: CASSQELAGPNEQFF.

This clone was counted a few times. V usage is TRBV2 and J usage is TRBJ2-3, with 11 bases lining up with TRBD2. The germline CDR1 and CDR2 sequences are SNHLY and FYNNEI. Unmatched junction bases numbered 3, after V lost 4 bases and J lost 6 bases. This CDR3 region has 14 residues. The CDR3 coding sequence is TGTGCCAGCAGTGGGACTAGCGGGTTCGATACGCAGTATTTT. Its translation: CASSGTSGFDTQYF. The whole variable domain, remainder taken from reference TRBV2 and TRBJ2-3, is EPEVTQTPSHQVTQMGQEVILRCVPISNHLYFYWYRQILGQKVEFLVSFYNNEISEKSEIFDDQFSVERPDGSNFTLKIRSTKLEDSAMYFCASSGTSGFDTQYFGPGTRLTVL.

This clone was detected only a few times. The chain employs TRBV19 and TRBJ1-5, with TRBD1 as a possible D gene (6 bases). V was shortened by 5 bases and J by 8 bases, with 13 bases between the two germline ends. CDR3 length equals 13 residues. Germline V gene sequence: CDR1 LNHDA, CDR2 SQIVND (reference sequence). DNA for the CDR3: TGTGCCAGTAGTGGGGGCTCGGTGGAGCCCCAGCATTTT. This codes for CASSGGSVEPQHF.

This chain links TRBV18 with TRBJ2-7, with D unresolved. V was clipped by 6 bases and J by 0 bases, with 9 bases between them. Germline V CDR1 and CDR2: KGHSH, LQKENI. This CDR3 is built from 13 residues. This chain's CDR3 is CASSTTGSYEQYF. The CDR3 DNA is TGTGCCAGCTCGACGACGGGCTCCTACGAGCAGTACTTC. Full variable domain (remainder filled in from reference TRBV18 and TRBJ2-7): NAGVMQNPRHLVRRRGQEARLRCSPMKGHSHVYWYRQLPEEGLKFMVYLQKENIIDESGMPKERFSAEFPKEGPSILRIQQVVRGDSAAYFCASSTTGSYEQYFGPGTRLTVT.

The V call is TRBV30, the J call TRBJ2-7; no clear D. Germline CDR1 and CDR2: GTSNPN and SVGIG (reference sequence). Between the trimmed V and J ends, which lost 0 bases and 4 bases, there was a span of 7 bases. CDR3 length equals 12 residues. In DNA, the CDR3 is TGTGCCTGGAGTGTAGCTTTTTACGAGCAGTACTTC. Translated, it gives CAWSVAFYEQYF.

The V and J genes are TRBV7-9 and TRBJ2-1; TRBD1 matches at 7 bases. Germline V gene sequence: CDR1 SEHNR, CDR2 FQNEAQ (reference sequence). The V and J ends lost 4 bases and 9 bases, in that order; junction bases with no gene match: 6. CDR3 size: 13 residues. CDR3 nucleotides: TGTGCCAGCAGCTGGACAGGAGAGGGTGAGCAGTTCTTC. Amino acids: CASSWTGEGEQFF. The whole variable domain, filled in from reference TRBV7-9 and TRBJ2-1, reads DTGVSQNPRHKITKRGQNVTFRCDPISEHNRLYWYRQTLGQGPEFLTYFQNEAQLEKSRLLSDRFSAERPKGSFSTLEIQRTEQGDSAMYLCASSWTGEGEQFFGPGTRLTVL.

Here the CDR3 DNA reads TGCGCCAGCAGTGAAGGTAGCGGCGCCTACGAGCAGTACTTC. Protein: CASSEGSGAYEQYF. V and J are TRBV10-1 and TRBJ2-7, with D maybe TRBD2 (6 bases). The germline V gene has CDR1 WNHNN and CDR2 SYGVQD (reference sequence). Trimming took 3 bases from V and 2 from J, leaving 11 bases between them. This CDR3 spans 14 amino acids.

V gene TRBV6-5 combines with J gene TRBJ1-1; 10 bases line up with TRBD1. The junction had 5 bases not matched to a gene; V was cut back by 4 bases and J by 6 bases. The CDR3 is 14 residues long. Germline CDR1 and CDR2: MNHEY and SVGAGI. The CDR3 loop reads CASSSRQGAAEAFF. The CDR3 DNA reads as TGTGCCAGCAGTTCCCGACAGGGGGCCGCTGAAGCTTTCTTT.

The gene calls are TRBV6-6 and TRBJ1-1; D uncertain. V dropped 2 bases and J dropped 7 bases, with 8 bases sitting between them. This CDR3 comprises 12 residues. Germline assignment: CDR1 MNHNY and CDR2 SVGAGI (reference sequence). The CDR3 protein is CASSYNRNEAFF. DNA of the CDR3: TGTGCCAGCAGTTACAACAGAAATGAAGCTTTCTTT.